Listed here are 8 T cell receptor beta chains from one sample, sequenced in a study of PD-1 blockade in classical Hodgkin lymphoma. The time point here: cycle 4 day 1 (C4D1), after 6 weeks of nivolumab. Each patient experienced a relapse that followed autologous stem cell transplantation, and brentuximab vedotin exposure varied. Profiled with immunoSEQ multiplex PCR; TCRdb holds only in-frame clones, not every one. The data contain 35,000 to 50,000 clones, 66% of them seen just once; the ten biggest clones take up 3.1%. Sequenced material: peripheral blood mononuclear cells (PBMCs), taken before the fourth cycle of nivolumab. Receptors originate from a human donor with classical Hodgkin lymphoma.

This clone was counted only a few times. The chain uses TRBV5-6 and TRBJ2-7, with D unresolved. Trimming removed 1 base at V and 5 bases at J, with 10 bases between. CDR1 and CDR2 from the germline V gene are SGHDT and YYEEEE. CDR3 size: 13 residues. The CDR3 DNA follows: TGTGCCAGCAGCTTGATAGGGTTCGACGAGCAGTACTTC. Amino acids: CASSLIGFDEQYF.

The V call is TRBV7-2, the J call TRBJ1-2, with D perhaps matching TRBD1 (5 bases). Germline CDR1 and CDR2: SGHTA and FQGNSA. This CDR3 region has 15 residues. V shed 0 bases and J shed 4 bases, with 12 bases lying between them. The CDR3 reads CASSLAGTGPYGYTF. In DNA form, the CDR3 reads TGTGCCAGCAGCTTAGCCGGGACGGGGCCCTATGGCTACACCTTC.

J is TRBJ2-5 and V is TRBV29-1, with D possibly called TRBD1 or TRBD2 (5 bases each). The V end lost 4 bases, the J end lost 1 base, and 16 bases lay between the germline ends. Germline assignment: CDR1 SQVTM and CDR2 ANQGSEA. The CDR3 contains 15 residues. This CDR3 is CSVGRQMGPQETQYF. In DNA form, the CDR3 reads TGCAGCGTTGGGCGACAGATGGGACCCCAAGAGACCCAGTACTTC. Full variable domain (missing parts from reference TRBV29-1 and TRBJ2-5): SAVISQKPSRDICQRGTSLTIQCQVDSQVTMMFWYRQQPGQSLTLIATANQGSEATYESGFVIDKFPISRPNLTFSTLTVSNMSPEDSSIYLCSVGRQMGPQETQYFGPGTRLLVL.

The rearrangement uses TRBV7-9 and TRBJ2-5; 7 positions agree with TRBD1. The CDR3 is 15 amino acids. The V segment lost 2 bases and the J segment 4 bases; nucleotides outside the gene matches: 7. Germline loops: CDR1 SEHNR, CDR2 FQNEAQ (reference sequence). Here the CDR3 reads CASSLSQGVRETQYF. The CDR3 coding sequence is TGTGCCAGCAGCTTAAGTCAGGGGGTTAGAGAGACCCAGTACTTC. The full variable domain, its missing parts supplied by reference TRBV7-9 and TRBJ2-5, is DTGVSQNPRHKITKRGQNVTFRCDPISEHNRLYWYRQTLGQGPEFLTYFQNEAQLEKSRLLSDRFSAERPKGSFSTLEIQRTEQGDSAMYLCASSLSQGVRETQYFGPGTRLLVL.

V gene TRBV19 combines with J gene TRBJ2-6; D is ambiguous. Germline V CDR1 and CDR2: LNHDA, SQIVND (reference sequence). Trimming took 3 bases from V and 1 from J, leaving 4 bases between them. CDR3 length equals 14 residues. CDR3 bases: TGTGCCAGTAGTATGTTGTCTGGGGCCAACGTCCTGACTTTC. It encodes CASSMLSGANVLTF.

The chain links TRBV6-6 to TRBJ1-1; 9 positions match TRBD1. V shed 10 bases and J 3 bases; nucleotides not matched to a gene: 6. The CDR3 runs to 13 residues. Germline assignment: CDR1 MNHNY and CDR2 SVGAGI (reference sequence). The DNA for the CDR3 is TGTGCCACTTACAGGGGGCGAGACACTGAAGCTTTCTTT. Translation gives CATYRGRDTEAFF.

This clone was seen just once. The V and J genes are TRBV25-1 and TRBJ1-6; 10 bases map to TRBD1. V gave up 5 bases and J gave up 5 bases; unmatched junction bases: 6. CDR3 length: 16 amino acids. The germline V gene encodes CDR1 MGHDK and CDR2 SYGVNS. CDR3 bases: TGTGCCAGCAGTCAGCTCGGGACAGGGGATAATTCACCCCTCCACTTT. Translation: CASSQLGTGDNSPLHF.

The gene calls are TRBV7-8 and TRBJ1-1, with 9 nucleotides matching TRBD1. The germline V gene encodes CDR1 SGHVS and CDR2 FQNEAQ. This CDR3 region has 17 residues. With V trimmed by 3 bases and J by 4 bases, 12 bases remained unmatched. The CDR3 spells CASSFDRGALGGTEAFF. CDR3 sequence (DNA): TGTGCCAGCAGCTTCGACAGGGGGGCGCTCGGGGGCACTGAAGCTTTCTTT.